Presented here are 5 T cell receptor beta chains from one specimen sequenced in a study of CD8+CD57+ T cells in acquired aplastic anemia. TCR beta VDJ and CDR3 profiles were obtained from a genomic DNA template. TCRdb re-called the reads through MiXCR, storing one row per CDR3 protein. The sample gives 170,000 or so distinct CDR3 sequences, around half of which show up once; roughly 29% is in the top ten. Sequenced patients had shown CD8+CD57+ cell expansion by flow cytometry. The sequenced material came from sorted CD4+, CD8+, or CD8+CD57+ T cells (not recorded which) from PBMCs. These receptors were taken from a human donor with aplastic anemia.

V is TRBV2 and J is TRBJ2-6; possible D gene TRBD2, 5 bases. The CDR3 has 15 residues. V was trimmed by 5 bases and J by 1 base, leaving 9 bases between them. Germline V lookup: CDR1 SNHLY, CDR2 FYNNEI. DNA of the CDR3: TGTGCCAGCAGTCCTTTAGCGTCTGGGGCCAACGTCCTGACTTTC. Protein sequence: CASSPLASGANVLTF.

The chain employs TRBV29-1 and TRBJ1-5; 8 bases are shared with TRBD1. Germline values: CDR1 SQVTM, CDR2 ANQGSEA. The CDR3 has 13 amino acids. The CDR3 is CGALSGGLQPQHF. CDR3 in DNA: TGCGGCGCCCTATCAGGGGGCTTGCAGCCCCAGCATTTT.

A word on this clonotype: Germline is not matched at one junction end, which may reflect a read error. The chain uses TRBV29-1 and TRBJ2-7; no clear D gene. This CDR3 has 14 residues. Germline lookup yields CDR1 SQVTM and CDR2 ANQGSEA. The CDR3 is CSVELGGLGYEQHF. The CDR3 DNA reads TGCAGCGTTGAACTGGGTGGCCTAGGCTACGAGCAGCACTTC.

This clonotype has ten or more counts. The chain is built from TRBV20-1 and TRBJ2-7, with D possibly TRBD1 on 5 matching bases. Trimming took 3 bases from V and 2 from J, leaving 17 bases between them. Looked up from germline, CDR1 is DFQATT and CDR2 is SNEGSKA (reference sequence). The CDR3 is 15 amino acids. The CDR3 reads CSASDLGAGAYEQYF. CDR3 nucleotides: TGCAGTGCTAGTGATTTAGGGGCTGGGGCCTACGAGCAGTACTTC.

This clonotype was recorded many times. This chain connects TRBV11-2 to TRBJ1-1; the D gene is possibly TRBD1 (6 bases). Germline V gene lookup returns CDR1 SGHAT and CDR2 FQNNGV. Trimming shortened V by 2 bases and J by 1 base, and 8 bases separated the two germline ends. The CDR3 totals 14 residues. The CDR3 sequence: CASSLTGWNTEAFF. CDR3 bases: TGTGCCAGCAGCTTAACAGGGTGGAACACTGAAGCTTTCTTT. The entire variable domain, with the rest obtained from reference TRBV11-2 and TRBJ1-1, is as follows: EAGVAQSPRYKIIEKRQSVAFWCNPISGHATLYWYQQILGQGPKLLIQFQNNGVVDDSQLPKDRFSAERLKGVDSTLKIQPAKLEDSAVYLCASSLTGWNTEAFFGQGTRLTVV.